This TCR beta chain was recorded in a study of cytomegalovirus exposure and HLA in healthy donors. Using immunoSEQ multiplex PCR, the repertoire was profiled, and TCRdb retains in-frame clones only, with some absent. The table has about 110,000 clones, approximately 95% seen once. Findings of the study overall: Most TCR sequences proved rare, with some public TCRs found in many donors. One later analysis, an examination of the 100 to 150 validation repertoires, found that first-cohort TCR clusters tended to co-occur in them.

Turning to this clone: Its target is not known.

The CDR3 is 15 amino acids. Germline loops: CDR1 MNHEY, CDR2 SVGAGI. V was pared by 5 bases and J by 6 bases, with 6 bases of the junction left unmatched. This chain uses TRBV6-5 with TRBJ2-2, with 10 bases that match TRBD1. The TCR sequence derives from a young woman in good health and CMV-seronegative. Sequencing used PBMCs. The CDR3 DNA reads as TGTGCCAGCAGTGCCCCGGGACAGGGGCCCGGGGAGCTGTTTTTT. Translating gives CASSAPGQGPGELFF.